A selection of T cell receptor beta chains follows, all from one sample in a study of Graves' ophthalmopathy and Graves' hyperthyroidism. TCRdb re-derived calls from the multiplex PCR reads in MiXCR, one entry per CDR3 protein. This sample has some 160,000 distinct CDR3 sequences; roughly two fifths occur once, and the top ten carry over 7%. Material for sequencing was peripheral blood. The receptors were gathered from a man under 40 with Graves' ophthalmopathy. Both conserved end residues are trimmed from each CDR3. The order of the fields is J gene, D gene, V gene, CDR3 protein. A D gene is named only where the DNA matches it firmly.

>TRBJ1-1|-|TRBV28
ASSPRHPEAF
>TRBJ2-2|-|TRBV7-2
ASSLGRGPPGELF
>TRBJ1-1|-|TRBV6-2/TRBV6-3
ASSYLGGLNTEAF
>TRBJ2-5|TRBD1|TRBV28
ASSPRQGQTQY
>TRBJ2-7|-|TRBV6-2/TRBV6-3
ASSRERVGSEQY
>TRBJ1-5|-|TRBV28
ASSIPGFLARENQPQH
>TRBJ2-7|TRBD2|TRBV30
AWSVGARLADRG
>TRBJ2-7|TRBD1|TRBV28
ASSPWTGAGYEQY
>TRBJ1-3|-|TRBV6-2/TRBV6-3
ASSYSIHSGNTIY
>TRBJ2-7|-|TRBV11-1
ASSSAPGVRSSYEQY
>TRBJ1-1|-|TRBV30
AWTQGSSEAF
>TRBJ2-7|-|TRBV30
AWSGLGDEQY
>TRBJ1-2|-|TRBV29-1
SVEESRVSYGYT
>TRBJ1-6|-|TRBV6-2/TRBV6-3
ASSLLTGNSPLH
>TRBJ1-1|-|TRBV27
ASSLMSGVNTEAF
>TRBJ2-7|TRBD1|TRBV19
ASTGGRQGSYEQY
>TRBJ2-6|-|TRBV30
AWSAQVSGANVLT
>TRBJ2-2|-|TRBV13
ASSSRLDRNTGELF
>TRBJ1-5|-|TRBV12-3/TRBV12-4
ASSPEFQQPQH
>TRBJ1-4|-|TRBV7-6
ASSLVGTTNEKLF
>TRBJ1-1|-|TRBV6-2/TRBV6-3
ASSSDSFEFLEAF
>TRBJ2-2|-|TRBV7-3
ASSPHYDGSGELF
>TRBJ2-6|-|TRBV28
ASSFGPSSSGANVLT
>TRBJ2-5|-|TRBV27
ASSHSGGETQY
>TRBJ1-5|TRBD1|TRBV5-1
ASSLQGADQPQH
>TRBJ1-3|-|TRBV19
ASRKDGNSGNTIY
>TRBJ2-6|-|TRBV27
ASSSRRGLTPTPGANVLT
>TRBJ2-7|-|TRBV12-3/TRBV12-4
ASSSSLTAGYEQY
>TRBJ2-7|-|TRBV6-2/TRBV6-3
ASTYGGRGYEQY
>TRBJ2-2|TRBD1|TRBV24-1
ATSDDRDTGELF
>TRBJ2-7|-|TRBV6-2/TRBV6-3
ARNIACNYEQY